This TCR beta chain is from a study of control samples from healthy donors and cancer patients. The CDR3 loop spans 15 amino acids. Germline CDR1 reads SGDLS; CDR2 reads YYNGEE. V was clipped by 3 bases and J by 3 bases, with 15 bases between them. Repertoires were generated with immunoSEQ multiplex PCR, while TCRdb's copy carries only in-frame clones and drops some. The table has 100,000 to 150,000 clones, 87% seen once. The chain joins TRBV9 to TRBJ2-5; D is perhaps TRBD2 (6 bases). The origin of this receptor is a man between 35 and 55 years old in good health. Material for sequencing was blood. The DNA for the CDR3 is TGTGCCAGCAGCGCCACCGGGACTTTAAAAGAGACCCAGTACTTC. Translating it yields CASSATGTLKETQYF.